The clone carrying this T cell receptor beta chain was observed a few times. This sample is drawn from a study of T cells in Graves' hyperthyroidism and ophthalmopathy. On the study more broadly: Pretreatment peripheral blood was obtained at initial diagnosis.

V was trimmed by 4 bases and J by 4 bases, leaving 17 bases between them. The CDR3 covers 16 residues. Germline CDR1 and CDR2: SGHVS and FNYEAQ. Absence of ophthalmopathy progression within 18 months defined stable Graves' hyperthyroidism. Recently diagnosed hyperthyroidism of less than 2 months' duration affected patients aged 18 to 65. TCR beta CDR3 sequences were amplified from RNA transcripts. The HTBI primer set drove a first-round RT-PCR of the TCR CDR3. TCRdb reprocessed the multiplex PCR reads via MiXCR and lists one record per CDR3 protein. The repertoire includes a few hundred thousand distinct CDR3 sequences, 19% of them detected once, and approximately 4% sits in the top ten.

The sequenced material came from blood. This rearrangement joins TRBV7-6 to TRBJ1-3, with a tentative D call TRBD1 (5 bases). The receptor comes from a woman aged 18-29 years with Graves' hyperthyroidism. The chain's CDR3 is CASSSPERGAGNTIYF. As DNA, the CDR3 is TGTGCCAGCAGCTCCCCTGAGCGGGGCGCGGGAAACACCATATATTTT.